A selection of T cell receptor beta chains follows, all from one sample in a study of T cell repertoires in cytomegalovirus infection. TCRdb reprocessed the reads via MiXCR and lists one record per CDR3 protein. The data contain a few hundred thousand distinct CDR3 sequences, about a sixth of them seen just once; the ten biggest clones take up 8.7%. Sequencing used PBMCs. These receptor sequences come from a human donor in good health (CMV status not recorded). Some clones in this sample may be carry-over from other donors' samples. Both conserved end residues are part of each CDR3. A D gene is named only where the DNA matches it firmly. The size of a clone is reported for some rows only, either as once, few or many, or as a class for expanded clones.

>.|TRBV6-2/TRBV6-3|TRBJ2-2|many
TGTGCCAGCAGCCGAAGAGTCCCCACTAGCTGGCTGTTTTTT
CASSRRVPTSWLFF
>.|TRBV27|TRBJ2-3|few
TGTGCCAGCAGTTTAGGGACTGTAACAGATACGCAGTATTTT
CASSLGTVTDTQYF
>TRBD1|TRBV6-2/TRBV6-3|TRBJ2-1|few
TGTGCCAGCAAACCCCTAGGGGGCCAATACAATGAGCAGTTCTTC
CASKPLGGQYNEQFF
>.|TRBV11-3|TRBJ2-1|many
TGTGCCAGCAGCGGGGCCCTGGATCAGTTCTTC
CASSGALDQFF
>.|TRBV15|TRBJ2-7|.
TGTGCCACCAGCTCTGGGGGGCGGGTCGAGCAGTACTTC
CATSSGGRVEQYF
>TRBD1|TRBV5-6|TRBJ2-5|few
TGTGCCAGCAGCTTGGTGGCAGGGGGCCGGGAGACCCAGTACTTC
CASSLVAGGRETQYF
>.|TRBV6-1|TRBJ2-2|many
TGTGCCAGCAGTGGGAGTGTTGAGAACACCGGGGAGCTGTTTTTT
CASSGSVENTGELFF
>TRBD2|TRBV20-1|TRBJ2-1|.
TGCAGTGCTGGAAACTGGGCGGGAGAAGAGCAGTTCTTC
CSAGNWAGEEQFF
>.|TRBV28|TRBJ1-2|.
TGTGCCAGCAGTCCCATCGAAGGGTTCTATGGCTACACCTTC
CASSPIEGFYGYTF
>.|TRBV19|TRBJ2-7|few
TGTGCCAGTAGTATAGGGGCGGGGTACGAGCAGTACTTC
CASSIGAGYEQYF
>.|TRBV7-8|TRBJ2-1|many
TGTGCCAGCAGCTTAGCGTGGGATGAGCAGTTCTTC
CASSLAWDEQFF
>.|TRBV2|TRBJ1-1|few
TGTGCCAGCAGTGAAACAGCAGTTATGAACACTGAAGCTTTCTTT
CASSETAVMNTEAFF
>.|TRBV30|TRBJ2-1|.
TGTGCCTGGAGATCTCCCTCACGCGTATACAATGAGCAGTTCTTC
CAWRSPSRVYNEQFF
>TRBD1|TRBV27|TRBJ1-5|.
TGTGCCAGCAGTGCCGGACAGGGGGAGGTAGGCCAGCCCCAGCATTTT
CASSAGQGEVGQPQHF
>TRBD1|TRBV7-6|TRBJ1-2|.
TGTGCCAGCAGCCCCGGGACAGGGTTAAGCTATGGCTACACCTTC
CASSPGTGLSYGYTF
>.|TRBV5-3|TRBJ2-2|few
TGTGCCAGCAGCTTGTCTCAGATGAACACCGGGGAGCTGTTTTTT
CASSLSQMNTGELFF
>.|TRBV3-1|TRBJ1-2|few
TGTGCCAGCAGCAACCGACCGGGGGGTGGCTACACCTTC
CASSNRPGGGYTF
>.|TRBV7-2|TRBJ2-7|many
TGTGCCAGCAGTCGAGCGCTCTACGAGCAGTACTTC
CASSRALYEQYF
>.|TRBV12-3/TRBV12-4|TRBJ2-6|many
TGTGCCAGCACGCCGACTGGGGCCAACGTCCTGACTTTC
CASTPTGANVLTF
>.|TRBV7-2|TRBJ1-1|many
TGTGCCAGCAGCTCCGGGAAGGCCACTGAAGCTTTCTTT
CASSSGKATEAFF
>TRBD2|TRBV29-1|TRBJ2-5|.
TGCAGCGTCGAACTAGCGGAAGAGACCCAGTACTTC
CSVELAEETQYF
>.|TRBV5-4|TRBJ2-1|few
TGTGCCAGCAGCGCCGACAGGTCTACCTACAATGAGCAGTTCTTC
CASSADRSTYNEQFF
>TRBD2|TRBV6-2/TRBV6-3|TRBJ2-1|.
TGTGCCAGCAACGAACGACTAGCGTACAATGAGCAGTTCTTC
CASNERLAYNEQFF
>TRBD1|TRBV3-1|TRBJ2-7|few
TGTGCCAGCAGCAACGGACAGGGTTGGACCTACGAGCAGTACTTC
CASSNGQGWTYEQYF
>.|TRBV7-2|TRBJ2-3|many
TGTGCCAGCAGCTCCCTTGGGGGGCGTACGCAGTATTTT
CASSSLGGRTQYF
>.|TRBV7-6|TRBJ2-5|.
TGTGCCAGCAGCCTCGTGGACATGGAGACCCAGTACTTC
CASSLVDMETQYF
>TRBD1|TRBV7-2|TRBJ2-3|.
TGTGCCGGCAGCCCGGACAGGGGCACAGATACGCAGTATTTT
CAGSPDRGTDTQYF
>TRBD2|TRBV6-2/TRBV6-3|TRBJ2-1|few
TGTGCCAGCAGTTATCCGGGGGCTAGCGGGGACAAAAGGGAGCAGTTCTTC
CASSYPGASGDKREQFF
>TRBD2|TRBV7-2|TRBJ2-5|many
TGTGCCAGCAGCCCACTAGCGAATCAAGAGACCCAGTACTTC
CASSPLANQETQYF